This T cell receptor (beta chain) was observed in a study of blood T cells in healthy people across ages. Study at large: About one barcoded beta molecule per two T cells was captured by template switching. Overall study findings and caveats: Donors of long life had a larger count of naive CD4+ cells and greater diversity than aged donors.

This clonotype was observed a handful of times. Antigen specificity is unknown. The germline CDR1 and CDR2 sequences are LNHDA and SQIVND (reference sequence). The CDR3 runs 14 residues. The use of a sample-barcoded 5' primer and a J-beta primer mix characterized a second PCR of roughly 7 to 12 cycles. The authors tagged each cDNA molecule using a template-switch adaptor with 12 random nucleotides. Using its own MiXCR run on the 5' RACE reads, TCRdb lists one record per CDR3 protein. This sample has about 720,000 distinct CDR3 sequences, with 22% found just once. Samples each yielded at least 5.5 micrograms of total RNA.

The gene calls are TRBV19 and TRBJ2-5; 7 bases align to TRBD1. The end of the DNA is better explained by TRBJ2-7, so the J call may be wrong. The sequenced sample consisted of blood. The clonotype comes from a man between 65 and 85 years old in good health. The CDR3 is CASSRVDRVHEQYF. The CDR3 DNA reads TGTGCCAGTAGTAGGGTCGACAGGGTCCACGAGCAGTACTTC.